This entry features one TCR beta chain sequence. Its antigen is not known. These data come from a study of post-analysis software for immune sequencing data. Unique molecular identifiers featured in each of the TCR beta cDNA libraries. MiXCR was run by TCRdb on the PCR reads, yielding one entry per CDR3 protein. Counted here are 820,000 or so distinct CDR3 sequences, under 70% occurring once; the ten biggest clones make up around 4.5%. General observations from the study: Relative to controls, patients had roughly five TRBV segments at higher frequency, with TRBV5-6, TRBV5-1 and TRBV20-1 among these.

Germline CDR1 reads SGHAT; CDR2 reads FQNNGV. This CDR3 contains 17 residues. Germline trimming cut 0 bases from V and 0 bases from J; bases unmatched to any gene: 2. The sample was blood. The TCR sequence derives from a girl aged 5-17 years with multiple sclerosis. This chain uses TRBV11-2 with TRBJ2-3; 11 bases align to TRBD2. This CDR3 is CASSLELAGESTDTQYF. As DNA, the CDR3 is TGTGCCAGCAGCTTAGAACTAGCGGGGGAGAGCACAGATACGCAGTATTTT. Full variable domain (outside the CDR3, taken from reference TRBV11-2 and TRBJ2-3): EAGVAQSPRYKIIEKRQSVAFWCNPISGHATLYWYQQILGQGPKLLIQFQNNGVVDDSQLPKDRFSAERLKGVDSTLKIQPAKLEDSAVYLCASSLELAGESTDTQYFGPGTRLTVL.